The 14 T cell receptor beta chains below were found in one sample sequenced in a study of vaccination effects on CD4 cells after COVID-19. These receptors have no known antigen. The table came from immunoSEQ multiplex PCR; TCRdb's copy has only in-frame clones and leaves some out. Of roughly 36,000 clones in the sample, roughly 74% were seen once. Isolating CD4+ T cells followed more than eight days of culture. The sequenced sample was CD4+ T cells from PBMCs cultured without peptide, obtained before COVID-19 vaccination. Receptors originate from a human donor who received a COVID-19 vaccine.

In its sample, this clone was seen a few times. The genes are TRBV19 and TRBJ1-5; 9 bases map to TRBD1. In germline, CDR1 is LNHDA, CDR2 SQIVND (reference sequence). This CDR3 comprises 15 residues. V was clipped by 5 bases and J by 3 bases; unmatched bases: 5. The CDR3 DNA reads TGTGCCAGTAGTCCCGGACAGGGGTACAATCAGCCCCAGCATTTT. This sequence encodes CASSPGQGYNQPQHF.

This chain uses TRBV4-3 with TRBJ2-1; 9 bases line up with TRBD2. With V trimmed by 4 bases and J by 2 bases, 3 bases remained unmatched. The CDR3 has 15 amino acids. Germline CDR1 reads LGHNA; CDR2 reads YSLEER. Here the CDR3 reads CASSPSGGPYNEQFF. The CDR3 DNA reads TGCGCCAGCAGCCCGAGCGGGGGGCCCTACAATGAGCAGTTCTTC.

The chain uses TRBV14 and TRBJ2-2; 8 bases align to TRBD1. V lost 3 bases, J lost 5 bases, and 11 bases stayed unmatched. CDR1 and CDR2 (germline): SGHDN, FVKESK. The CDR3 is 17 residues long. This CDR3 is CASSQLRTGILTGELFF. The CDR3 region has the DNA TGTGCCAGCAGCCAGCTCAGGACAGGGATCCTGACCGGGGAGCTGTTTTTT.

The rearrangement joins TRBV14 to TRBJ1-6; 9 nucleotides agree with TRBD1. V shed 5 bases, J shed 9 bases, and the junction held 5 bases outside the gene matches. Germline CDR1 SGHDN, CDR2 FVKESK. The CDR3 sequence is 14 residues long. CDR3 in DNA: TGTGCCAGCAGCGTTGGACAGGGGAGTTCACCCCTCCACTTT. This codes for CASSVGQGSSPLHF.

This rearrangement joins TRBV7-9 to TRBJ2-5; 11 bases map to TRBD1. V lost 8 bases, J lost 6 bases, and 2 bases stayed unmatched. Germline V gives CDR1 SEHNR, CDR2 FQNEAQ (reference sequence). This CDR3 is built from 12 residues. The CDR3 nucleotides read TGTGCCAGCGGGACAGGGGGAAAGACCCAGTACTTC. Protein: CASGTGGKTQYF.

The rearrangement links TRBV29-1 to TRBJ2-5, with TRBD1 matching 7 bases. Trimming cost V 5 bases and J 2 bases; bases outside gene matches: 5. Germline V gene lookup returns CDR1 SQVTM and CDR2 ANQGSEA. The CDR3 sequence is 13 residues long. CDR3 in amino acids: CSVYLTGQETQYF. The CDR3 DNA is TGCAGCGTTTACTTGACAGGGCAAGAGACCCAGTACTTC.

This clone is a singleton in its sample. The chain combines TRBV6-1 with TRBJ1-1; D unclear. V gave up 1 base and J gave up 3 bases, with 6 bases separating them. The CDR3 consists of 13 residues. CDR1 is MNHNS, CDR2 SASEGT, per germline. The CDR3 spells CASSEEGYTEAFF. In DNA form, the CDR3 reads TGTGCCAGCAGTGAAGAAGGGTACACTGAAGCTTTCTTT.

The chain employs TRBV5-6 and TRBJ2-3; 8 positions match TRBD2. V lost 4 bases to trimming and J lost 2 bases; unmatched junction nucleotides: 9. Germline CDR1 and CDR2: SGHDT and YYEEEE. There are 16 residues in the CDR3. CDR3 loop: CASSPRAGGHTDTQYF. For the CDR3, the DNA is TGTGCCAGCAGCCCACGGGCGGGGGGCCACACAGATACGCAGTATTTT. The entire variable domain, with the rest obtained from reference TRBV5-6 and TRBJ2-3, is as follows: DAGVTQSPTHLIKTRGQQVTLRCSPKSGHDTVSWYQQALGQGPQFIFQYYEEEERQRGNFPDRFSGHQFPNYSSELNVNALLLGDSALYLCASSPRAGGHTDTQYFGPGTRLTVL.

This rearrangement joins TRBV6-5 to TRBJ2-7, with TRBD1 identical over 7 bases. Germline V gives CDR1 MNHEY, CDR2 SVGAGI. The CDR3 totals 14 residues. Trimming removed 7 bases from V and 5 bases from J; junction bases left unmatched: 11. CDR3 bases: TGTGCCAGCAACCTAGCAGGGGGTCTCGACGAGCAGTACTTC. It encodes CASNLAGGLDEQYF.

This clone was recorded once. The rearrangement uses TRBV25-1 and TRBJ2-2, with D possibly TRBD1 on 6 matching bases. Trimming left V 8 bases short and J 1 base short, with 11 bases between. CDR3 length equals 14 residues. CDR1 is MGHDK, CDR2 SYGVNS, per germline. The CDR3 reads CASRGQLNTGELFF. The CDR3 DNA follows: TGTGCCAGCCGTGGACAGTTGAACACCGGGGAGCTGTTTTTT.

V and J are TRBV9 and TRBJ1-6; D is uncertain. This CDR3 is 16 amino acids long. Germline V gene data show CDR1 as SGDLS and CDR2 as YYNGEE. V was pared by 0 bases and J by 7 bases, with 14 bases between. CDR3: CASSVGSKPENSPLHF. The CDR3, as DNA: TGTGCCAGCAGCGTAGGGTCTAAACCAGAAAATTCACCCCTCCACTTT. The variable domain in full, completed from reference TRBV9 and TRBJ1-6, reads DSGVTQTPKHLITATGQRVTLRCSPRSGDLSVYWYQQSLDQGLQFLIQYYNGEERAKGNILERFSAQQFPDLHSELNLSSLELGDSALYFCASSVGSKPENSPLHFGNGTRLTVT.

This clone was seen a handful of times. This rearrangement joins TRBV5-4 to TRBJ2-7; D is uncertain. V was pared by 0 bases and J by 3 bases, with 10 bases between. Germline lookup yields CDR1 SGHNT and CDR2 YYREEE (reference sequence). This CDR3 region has 14 residues. As DNA, the CDR3 is TGTGCCAGCAGCTTGGAGCGTTCCTTCTACGAGCAGTACTTC. Protein: CASSLERSFYEQYF.

The V and J genes are TRBV7-6 and TRBJ1-3; TRBD1 aligns across 8 bases. With 5 bases clipped from V and 8 bases from J, the junction kept 11 bases outside the gene matches. Germline CDR1 is SGHVS and CDR2 is FNYEAQ. This CDR3 region has 15 residues. The CDR3 sequence: CASSPSGTGSDTIYF. CDR3 bases: TGTGCCAGCAGCCCCTCCGGGACAGGTTCGGACACCATATATTTT.

This chain joins TRBV10-3 and TRBJ1-5; the D gene is possibly TRBD1 (5 bases). CDR3 size: 15 residues. Germline values: CDR1 ENHRY, CDR2 SYGVKD. Deletions cut 6 bases from V and 1 base from J, with 13 bases between. This chain's CDR3 is CAIRNGDWSNQPQHF. Here the CDR3 DNA reads TGTGCCATCAGGAACGGGGACTGGAGCAATCAGCCCCAGCATTTT.